The following is a T cell receptor beta chain sequence with its context. This sample stems from a study of blood T cell repertoires in COVID-19. About the study: Sites across the United States, Italy and Spain contributed samples from acute and convalescent COVID-19.

Authors' analysis steps: Reference gene primer amplification in the assay estimated nucleated cell counts. This table comes from immunoSEQ multiplex PCR, and its TCRdb copy is limited to in-frame clones, with some not included. V, J and clone size are those of that table, while D and trimming were read from the DNA. The sample holds 100,000 to 130,000 clones, 88% seen once. Germline loops: CDR1 MDHEN, CDR2 SYDVKM. The CDR3 extends over 14 amino acids. V dropped 2 bases and J dropped 13 bases, with 18 bases sitting between them. The sequencing input was peripheral blood. This clonotype was sampled from a middle-aged man with active or convalescent COVID-19. The chain couples TRBV28 to TRBJ2-1; maybe TRBD2 (6 bases). CDR3: CASSLINRDSGQFF. The DNA of the CDR3 is TGTGCCAGCAGTTTAATAAATCGGGACTCTGGCCAGTTCTTC. The complete variable domain, with remaining parts taken from reference TRBV28 and TRBJ2-1, reads DVKVTQSSRYLVKRTGEKVFLECVQDMDHENMFWYRQDPGLGLRLIYFSYDVKMKEKGDIPEGYSVSREKKERFSLILESASTNQTSMYLCASSLINRDSGQFFGPGTRLTVL.